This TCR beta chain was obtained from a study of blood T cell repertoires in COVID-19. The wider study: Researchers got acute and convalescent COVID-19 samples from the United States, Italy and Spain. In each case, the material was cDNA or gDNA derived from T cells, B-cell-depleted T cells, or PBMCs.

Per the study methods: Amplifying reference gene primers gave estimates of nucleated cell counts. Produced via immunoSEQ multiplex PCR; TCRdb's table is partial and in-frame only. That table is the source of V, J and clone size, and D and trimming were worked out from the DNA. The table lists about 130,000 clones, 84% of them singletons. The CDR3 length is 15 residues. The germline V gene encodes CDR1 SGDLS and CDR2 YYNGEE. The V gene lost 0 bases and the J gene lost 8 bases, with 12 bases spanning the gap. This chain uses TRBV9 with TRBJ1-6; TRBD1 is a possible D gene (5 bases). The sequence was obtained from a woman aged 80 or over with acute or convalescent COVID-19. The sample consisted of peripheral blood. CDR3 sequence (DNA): TGTGCCAGCAGCGTAGACCCAGGCAGGGATTCACCCCTCCACTTT. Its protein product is CASSVDPGRDSPLHF.